This T cell receptor beta chain was profiled in a study of blood T cell repertoires in COVID-19. Profiling relied on immunoSEQ multiplex PCR, and the TCRdb table lists in-frame clones only, not all of them. Found here are over 250,000 clones, 88% of them singletons; the top ten hold around 3%. CDR3 length: 13 residues. Deletions cut 4 bases from V and 10 bases from J, with 11 bases between. Germline CDR1 LGHDT, CDR2 YNNKEL (reference sequence). Sample: PBMCs or T cells enriched from blood (not recorded which). This chain links TRBV3-1 (or the pseudogene TRBV3-2) with TRBJ1-6, with a possible D match to TRBD1 (6 bases). The clonotype comes from a woman between 45 and 65 years old who had recovered from COVID-19. The CDR3 reads CASSLQGRSPLHF. CDR3 nucleotide sequence: TGTGCCAGCAGCCTACAGGGTCGGTCACCCCTCCACTTT.